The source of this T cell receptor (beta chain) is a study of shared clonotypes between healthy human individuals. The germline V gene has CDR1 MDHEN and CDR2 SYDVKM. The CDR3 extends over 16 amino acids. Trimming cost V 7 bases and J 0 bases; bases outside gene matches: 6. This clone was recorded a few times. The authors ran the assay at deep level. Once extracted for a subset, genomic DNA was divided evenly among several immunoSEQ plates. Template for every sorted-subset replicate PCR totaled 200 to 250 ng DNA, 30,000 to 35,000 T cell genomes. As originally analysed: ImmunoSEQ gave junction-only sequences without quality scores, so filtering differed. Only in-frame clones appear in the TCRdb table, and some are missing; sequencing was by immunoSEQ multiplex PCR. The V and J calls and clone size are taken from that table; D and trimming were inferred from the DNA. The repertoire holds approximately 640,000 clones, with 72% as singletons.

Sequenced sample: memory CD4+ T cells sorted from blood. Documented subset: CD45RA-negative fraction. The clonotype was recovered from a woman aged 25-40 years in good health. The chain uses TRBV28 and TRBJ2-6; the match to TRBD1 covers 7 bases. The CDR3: CASKDRTSSGANVLTF. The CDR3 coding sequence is TGTGCCAGCAAGGACAGGACGAGCTCTGGGGCCAACGTCCTGACTTTC. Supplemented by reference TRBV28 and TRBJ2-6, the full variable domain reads DVKVTQSSRYLVKRTGEKVFLECVQDMDHENMFWYRQDPGLGLRLIYFSYDVKMKEKGDIPEGYSVSREKKERFSLILESASTNQTSMYLCASKDRTSSGANVLTFGAGSRLTVL.